Listed below are T cell receptor beta chains from one sample, sequenced in a study of CD4+ T cells in melanoma. Here immunoSEQ multiplex PCR was the method, and the copy in TCRdb shows in-frame clones only, minus some. The sample consists of approximately 14,000 clones, 62% of them appearing once. The sample was cells from a culture (not recorded whether cultured in vitro). The receptor set was obtained from a human donor with melanoma. Both conserved end residues are part of each CDR3. Each record gives: V gene, CDR3 length, clone size, J gene, D gene, CDR3 protein, CDR3 DNA. The D gene is left open where the match is weak. For some rows the clone size is stated as once, few or many, or as a class when expanded; others skip it.

v_gene: TRBV7-7
len: 14
abundance: medium-sized
j_gene: TRBJ2-2
d_gene: NA
CDR3aa: CASSLTGNTGELFF
CDR3nt: TGTGCTAGCAGCTTGACAGGGAACACCGGGGAGCTGTTTTTT

v_gene: TRBV4-1
len: 14
abundance: NA
j_gene: TRBJ2-3
d_gene: NA
CDR3aa: CASSQGTSGDTQYF
CDR3nt: TGCGCCAGCAGCCAGGGGACCTCCGGGGATACGCAGTATTTT

v_gene: TRBV9
len: 14
abundance: NA
j_gene: TRBJ2-2
d_gene: NA
CDR3aa: CASSYEGLAGELFF
CDR3nt: TGTGCCAGCAGTTACGAGGGTTTGGCCGGGGAGCTGTTTTTT

v_gene: TRBV5-1
len: 15
abundance: NA
j_gene: TRBJ2-1
d_gene: TRBD2
CDR3aa: CASSEWGGGYNEQFF
CDR3nt: TGCGCCAGCAGCGAATGGGGCGGGGGCTACAATGAGCAGTTCTTC

v_gene: TRBV19
len: 14
abundance: once
j_gene: TRBJ1-2
d_gene: NA
CDR3aa: CASNPQDPVPGYTF
CDR3nt: TGTGCCAGTAACCCACAGGACCCGGTTCCTGGCTACACCTTC

v_gene: TRBV7-9
len: 12
abundance: few
j_gene: TRBJ1-2
d_gene: NA
CDR3aa: CASTTDSYGYTF
CDR3nt: TGTGCCAGCACCACGGACAGCTATGGCTACACCTTC

v_gene: TRBV5-1
len: 15
abundance: NA
j_gene: TRBJ2-1
d_gene: TRBD2
CDR3aa: CASSQTSASYNEQFF
CDR3nt: TGCGCCAGCAGCCAAACTAGCGCCTCCTACAATGAGCAGTTCTTC

v_gene: TRBV12-5
len: 11
abundance: once
j_gene: TRBJ1-5
d_gene: NA
CDR3aa: CASGLAGQRHF
CDR3nt: TGTGCTAGTGGTTTGGCCGGACAGCGGCATTTT

v_gene: TRBV2
len: 16
abundance: NA
j_gene: TRBJ2-3
d_gene: NA
CDR3aa: CASARVQWGPTDTQYF
CDR3nt: TGTGCCAGCGCTCGAGTGCAGTGGGGACCCACAGATACGCAGTATTTT

v_gene: TRBV27
len: 13
abundance: medium-sized
j_gene: TRBJ2-7
d_gene: NA
CDR3aa: CASSFTGYNEQYF
CDR3nt: TGTGCCAGCAGTTTCACGGGGTATAACGAGCAGTACTTC

v_gene: TRBV15
len: 16
abundance: NA
j_gene: TRBJ1-4
d_gene: NA
CDR3aa: CATSKQGASTNEKLFF
CDR3nt: TGTGCCACCAGCAAACAGGGAGCCTCAACTAATGAAAAACTGTTTTTT

v_gene: TRBV19
len: 14
abundance: NA
j_gene: TRBJ1-6
d_gene: NA
CDR3aa: CASMDGSYNSPLHF
CDR3nt: TGTGCCAGTATGGACGGCTCCTATAATTCACCCCTCCACTTT

v_gene: TRBV5-6
len: 15
abundance: NA
j_gene: TRBJ2-7
d_gene: TRBD1
CDR3aa: CASSQDRGRSYEQYF
CDR3nt: TGTGCCAGCAGTCAGGACAGGGGGCGTTCGTACGAGCAGTACTTC

v_gene: TRBV9
len: 16
abundance: NA
j_gene: TRBJ2-1
d_gene: TRBD2
CDR3aa: CASSAGLAGAGDEQFF
CDR3nt: TGTGCCAGCAGCGCCGGACTAGCGGGGGCCGGGGATGAGCAGTTCTTC

v_gene: TRBV30
len: 12
abundance: NA
j_gene: TRBJ1-4
d_gene: NA
CDR3aa: CAWSRPGEKLFF
CDR3nt: TGTGCCTGGAGTAGACCGGGTGAAAAACTGTTTTTT

v_gene: TRBV5-1
len: 13
abundance: medium-sized
j_gene: TRBJ2-7
d_gene: NA
CDR3aa: CASSRQQAYEQYF
CDR3nt: TGCGCCAGCAGCCGTCAACAGGCCTACGAGCAGTACTTC

v_gene: TRBV6-4
len: 13
abundance: NA
j_gene: TRBJ1-1
d_gene: NA
CDR3aa: CASSISRDTEAFF
CDR3nt: TGTGCCAGCAGTATTTCCCGGGACACTGAAGCTTTCTTT

v_gene: TRBV28
len: 14
abundance: NA
j_gene: TRBJ1-5
d_gene: NA
CDR3aa: CASISQGTNQPQHF
CDR3nt: TGTGCCAGCATTAGCCAGGGGACCAATCAGCCCCAGCATTTT